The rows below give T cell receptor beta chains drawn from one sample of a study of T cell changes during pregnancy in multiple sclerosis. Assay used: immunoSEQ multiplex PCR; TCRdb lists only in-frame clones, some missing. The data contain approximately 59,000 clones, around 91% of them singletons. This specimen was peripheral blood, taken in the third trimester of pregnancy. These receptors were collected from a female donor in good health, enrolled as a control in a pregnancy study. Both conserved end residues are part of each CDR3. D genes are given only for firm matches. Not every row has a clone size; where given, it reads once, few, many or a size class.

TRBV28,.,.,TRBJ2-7,TGTGCCAGCATACCACGGAGCTCCTACGAGCAGTACTTC,CASIPRSSYEQYF
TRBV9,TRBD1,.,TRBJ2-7,TGTGCCAGCAGCGAGCGACAGGGTGAGCAGTACTTC,CASSERQGEQYF
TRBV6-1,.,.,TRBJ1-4,TGTGCCAGCAAAAAAACAGGGCCAACTAATGAAAAACTGTTTTTT,CASKKTGPTNEKLFF
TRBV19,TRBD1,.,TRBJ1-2,TGTGCCAGTATGTCCGACAGGGGGTCCTATGGCTACACCTTC,CASMSDRGSYGYTF
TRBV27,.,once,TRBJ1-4,TGTGCCAGCAAAGGGGGGGTTGCCGAAAAACTGTTTTTT,CASKGGVAEKLFF
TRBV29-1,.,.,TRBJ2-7,TGCAGCGTTGAGGAGAACTACGAGCAGTACTTC,CSVEENYEQYF
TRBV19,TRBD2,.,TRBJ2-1,TGTGCCAGTAGTCAACTAGCGGGGTTTGGGTACAATGAGCAGTTCTTC,CASSQLAGFGYNEQFF
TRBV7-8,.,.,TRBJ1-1,TGTGCCAGCAGCTTGGGGATGGGAGGGGCGATAAACACTGAAGCTTTCTTT,CASSLGMGGAINTEAFF
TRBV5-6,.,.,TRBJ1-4,TGTGCCAGCAGCTTGGCCGGGGAGTATGGAGAAAAACTGTTTTTT,CASSLAGEYGEKLFF
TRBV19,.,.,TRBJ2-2,TGTGCCAGTAGTATAGCATGGAGCACCGGGGAGCTGTTTTTT,CASSIAWSTGELFF
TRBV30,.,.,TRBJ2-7,TGTGCCTGGAGTGTACTCGGGGGAGGATGGGAGCAGTACTTC,CAWSVLGGGWEQYF
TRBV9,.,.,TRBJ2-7,TGTGCCAGCAGCGTAGCAATGACAGGCCCCTACGAGCAGTACTTC,CASSVAMTGPYEQYF
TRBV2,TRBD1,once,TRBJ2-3,TGTGCCAGCACACGACAGGGATTGTCGACAGATACGCAGTATTTT,CASTRQGLSTDTQYF
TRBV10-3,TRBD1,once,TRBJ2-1,TGTGCCATCGCTCGGGGACAGGAGTACAATGAGCAGTTCTTC,CAIARGQEYNEQFF
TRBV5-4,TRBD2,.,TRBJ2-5,TGTGCCAGCAGCTTGGGTTTTAGCGGGGACCAAGAGACCCAGTACTTC,CASSLGFSGDQETQYF
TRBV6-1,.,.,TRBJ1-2,TGTGCCAGCAGCACAGGGTATGGCTACACCTTC,CASSTGYGYTF
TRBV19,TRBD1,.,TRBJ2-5,TGTGCCAGTACTGGGACAGGGGGCATCGAGACCCAGTACTTC,CASTGTGGIETQYF
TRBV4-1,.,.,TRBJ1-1,TGCGCCAGCAGCCAAGGTCCAGGGCAGAACACTGAAGCTTTCTTT,CASSQGPGQNTEAFF
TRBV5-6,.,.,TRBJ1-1,TGTGCCAGCAGCTTCCCTGGCGGGCTCCCGAACACTGAAGCTTTCTTT,CASSFPGGLPNTEAFF
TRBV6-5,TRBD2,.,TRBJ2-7,TGTGCCAGCAGTTACGATGCCGGGGGGGCCTACGAGCAGTACTTC,CASSYDAGGAYEQYF
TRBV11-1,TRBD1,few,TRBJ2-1,TGTGCCAGCAGCAGGGGATTCGGACAGGGAGAGGAGTTCTTC,CASSRGFGQGEEFF
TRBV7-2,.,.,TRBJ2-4,TGTGCCAGCAGCTTAGCTCCTACAGGGTCAGCCAAAAACATTCAGTACTTC,CASSLAPTGSAKNIQYF
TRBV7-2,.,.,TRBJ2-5,TGTGCCAGCAGCTTAGCCGGGGCGGGACAAGAGACCCAGTACTTC,CASSLAGAGQETQYF
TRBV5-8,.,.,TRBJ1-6,TGTGCCAGCAGGGGGCGAGCCGCCTTTAATTCACCCCTCCACTTT,CASRGRAAFNSPLHF
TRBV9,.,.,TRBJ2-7,TGTGCCAGCAGCGTAGCTTATAGGGGCAGCGCCTACGAGCAGTACTTC,CASSVAYRGSAYEQYF
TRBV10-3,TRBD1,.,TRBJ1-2,TGTGCCATCAGCGATACCGGGACAGGGAGCCGGGACTATGGCTACACCTTC,CAISDTGTGSRDYGYTF
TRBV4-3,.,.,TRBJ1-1,TGCGCCAGCAGCCAATGGGGGGACACTGAAGCTTTCTTT,CASSQWGDTEAFF
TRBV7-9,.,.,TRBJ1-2,TGTGCCAGCAGCTTAGCGGTCAGGGTCTATGGCTACACCTTC,CASSLAVRVYGYTF
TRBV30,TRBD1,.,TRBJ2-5,TGTGCCTGGAGTGTATTGACAGGGTATGATCAAGAGACCCAGTACTTC,CAWSVLTGYDQETQYF
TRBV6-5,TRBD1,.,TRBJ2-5,TGTGCCAGCAGGGGACAGAGCCAAGAGACCCAGTACTTC,CASRGQSQETQYF
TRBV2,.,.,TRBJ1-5,TGTGCCAGCAGTGAGCAGGTCCAGGGCAATCAGCCCCAGCATTTT,CASSEQVQGNQPQHF
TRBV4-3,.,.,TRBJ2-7,TGCGCCAGCAGCCAAGATTTAGCGAACTCCTACGAGCAGTACTTC,CASSQDLANSYEQYF
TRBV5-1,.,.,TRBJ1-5,TGCGCCAGCAGCCCATCCCCGGAGGGCAATCAGCCCCAGCATTTT,CASSPSPEGNQPQHF
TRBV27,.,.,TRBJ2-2,TGTGCCAGCAGTCTCGGGATCCCGAACACCGGGGAGCTGTTTTTT,CASSLGIPNTGELFF
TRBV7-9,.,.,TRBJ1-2,TGTGCCAGCAGTATGACAGCAATCTATGGCTACACCTTC,CASSMTAIYGYTF
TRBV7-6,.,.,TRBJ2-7,TGTGCCAGCAGTCTTCTGGGGGGATCCTACGAGCAGTACTTC,CASSLLGGSYEQYF
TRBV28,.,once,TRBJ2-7,TGTGCCAGCAGGCCCCAGGGTTCTTTCTCCTACGAGCAGTACTTC,CASRPQGSFSYEQYF
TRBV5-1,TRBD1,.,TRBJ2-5,TGCGCCAGCAGCTCTGGACAGGCGACACAAGAGACCCAGTACTTC,CASSSGQATQETQYF
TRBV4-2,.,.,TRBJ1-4,TGTGCCAGCAGCCAAGATTTACAGGGAGAAAAACTGTTTTTT,CASSQDLQGEKLFF
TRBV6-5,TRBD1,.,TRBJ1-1,TGTGCCAGCAGACCGGACAGGGGGCGCGTCTCGGCTTTCTTT,CASRPDRGRVSAFF
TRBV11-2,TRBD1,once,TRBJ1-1,TGTGCCAGCAGCTTAGTGACAGGGGTGAACACTGAAGCTTTCTTT,CASSLVTGVNTEAFF
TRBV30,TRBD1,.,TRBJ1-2,TGTGCCTGGAGTGGGGACAGGGCCTTTGGTGGCTACACCTTC,CAWSGDRAFGGYTF
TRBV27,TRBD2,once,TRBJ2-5,TGTGCCAGCAGTACTAGCGGGGGGGCCCTAGAGACCCAGTACTTC,CASSTSGGALETQYF
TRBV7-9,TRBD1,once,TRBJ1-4,TGTGCCAGCAGCTCGAAGACAGGGAAGGGATCCAAAAAACTGTTTTTT,CASSSKTGKGSKKLFF
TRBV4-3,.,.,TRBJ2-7,TGCGCCAGCAGCCAGAACCTCTACGTGGAGCAGTACTTC,CASSQNLYVEQYF
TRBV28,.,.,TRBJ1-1,TGTGCCAGCAGTCGGAGAGGATCAAGAGGTGAAGCTTTCTTT,CASSRRGSRGEAFF
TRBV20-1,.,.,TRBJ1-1,TGCAGTGCTGGCGGGAGAACTGAAGCTTTCTTT,CSAGGRTEAFF
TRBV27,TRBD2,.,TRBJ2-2,TGTGCCAGCAGACGCGGGAGGGCGAGTGGCGGGGAGCTGTTTTTT,CASRRGRASGGELFF
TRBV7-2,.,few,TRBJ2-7,TGTGCCAGCAGCTTGGGGGGGGCTGTCTACGAGCAGTACTTC,CASSLGGAVYEQYF
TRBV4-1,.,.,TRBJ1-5,TGCGCCAGCAGCCCCACGGCGGTTGTGATGAATCAGCCCCAGCATTTT,CASSPTAVVMNQPQHF
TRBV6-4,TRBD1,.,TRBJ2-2,TGTGCCAGCAGTGAAGAAAAGACAGGGGTCACCGGGGAGCTGTTTTTT,CASSEEKTGVTGELFF
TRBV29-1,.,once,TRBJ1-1,TGCAGCGTTGACAAGAGGAACACTGAAGCTTTCTTT,CSVDKRNTEAFF
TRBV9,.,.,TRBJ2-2,TGTGCCAGCAGCGTAGGGGCAGTCAGATCCGGGGAGCTGTTTTTT,CASSVGAVRSGELFF
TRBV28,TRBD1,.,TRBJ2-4,TGTGCCAGCAGTCTATCAACAGGGGGCGGTTACATTCAGTACTTC,CASSLSTGGGYIQYF
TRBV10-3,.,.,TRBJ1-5,TGTGCCATCAGTGAGAACAGGGCTCAGCCCCAGCATTTT,CAISENRAQPQHF
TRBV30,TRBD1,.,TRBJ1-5,TGTGCCTGGAGTGACGGACAGGGGGGTCAGCCCCAGCATTTT,CAWSDGQGGQPQHF
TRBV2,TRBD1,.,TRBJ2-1,TGTGCCAGCAGATTGCAGACAGGGGGCGCAGGGAATGAGCAGTTCTTC,CASRLQTGGAGNEQFF
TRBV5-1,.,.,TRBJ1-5,TGCGCCAGCAGCTTGGTTGCCGGGCAGCCCCAGCATTTT,CASSLVAGQPQHF